The 32 T cell receptor beta chains given below trace back to one sample, sequenced in a study of T cell responses to AZD1222 COVID-19 vaccine. TCRdb's table, derived via immunoSEQ multiplex PCR, lists solely in-frame clones and lacks some. The table records some 120,000 clones, about 91% of them present only once. This specimen consisted of peripheral blood, obtained on day 0 of AZD1222 vaccination. These receptors were taken from an adult in good health.

This chain connects TRBV29-1 to TRBJ2-1, with TRBD2 matching 10 bases. Losses at the gene ends were 5 bases for V and 4 bases for J; bases not matched to a gene: 8. The CDR3 is made up of 15 amino acids. Germline CDR1 and CDR2: SQVTM and ANQGSEA. In DNA, the CDR3 is TGCAGCGTTCTGGATAGCGGGAGGCCATACAATGAGCAGTTCTTC. As protein: CSVLDSGRPYNEQFF.

This chain joins TRBV6-5 and TRBJ1-1; unclear D gene. The CDR3 has 12 amino acids. From germline, CDR1 is MNHEY and CDR2 SVGAGI. Trimming shortened V by 11 bases and J by 3 bases, and 13 bases separated the two germline ends. The CDR3 bases are TGTGCCGCCAGTAGGCTGGACACTGAAGCTTTCTTT. Amino acids: CAASRLDTEAFF.

This chain joins TRBV19 and TRBJ1-5, with D unclear. Germline V gene data show CDR1 as LNHDA and CDR2 as SQIVND (reference sequence). The CDR3 covers 15 residues. Deletions cut 3 bases from V and 5 bases from J, with 14 bases between. This CDR3 reads CASSIGALGYQPQHF. Here the CDR3 DNA reads TGTGCCAGTAGTATCGGAGCTCTAGGGTATCAGCCCCAGCATTTT.

This chain uses TRBV9 with TRBJ2-3; 10 nucleotides align to TRBD2. V shed 6 bases, J shed 3 bases, and the junction held 7 bases outside the gene matches. CDR3 length: 15 amino acids. Germline V lookup: CDR1 SGDLS, CDR2 YYNGEE. The DNA of the CDR3 is TGTGCCAGCAACCCCAGGACTAGCGGAACAGATACGCAGTATTTT. It yields the protein CASNPRTSGTDTQYF.

The J gene is TRBJ2-7, the V gene TRBV2; TRBD1 matches at 8 bases. CDR1 and CDR2 from the germline V gene are SNHLY and FYNNEI. With V trimmed by 0 bases and J by 6 bases, 7 bases remained unmatched. The CDR3 sequence is 15 residues long. CDR3 in amino acids: CASSEAWTGLAEQYF. The CDR3 nucleotides are TGTGCCAGCAGTGAAGCGTGGACAGGGCTAGCCGAGCAGTACTTC.

V is TRBV6-1 and J is TRBJ2-7, with D possibly called TRBD1 or TRBD2 (5 bases each). With 3 bases removed from V and 0 bases from J, the gap between germline ends came to 12 bases. CDR1 and CDR2 (germline): MNHNS, SASEGT. This CDR3 has 15 amino acids. This CDR3 is CASSDVWGSSYEQYF. The CDR3, as DNA: TGTGCCAGCAGTGACGTTTGGGGGAGCTCCTACGAGCAGTACTTC.

The rearrangement uses TRBV6-5 and TRBJ2-7, with D tentatively TRBD1 (5 bases). Trimming left V 6 bases short and J 3 bases short, with 9 bases between. In germline, CDR1 is MNHEY, CDR2 SVGAGI. This CDR3 comprises 12 residues. This chain's CDR3 is CASRKTVYEQYF. The CDR3 DNA sequence: TGTGCCAGCAGGAAGACAGTCTACGAGCAGTACTTC.

This chain links TRBV7-8 with TRBJ1-5; a possible D gene is TRBD1 (5 bases). Germline values: CDR1 SGHVS, CDR2 FQNEAQ. This CDR3 spans 15 amino acids. V was shortened by 2 bases and J by 4 bases, with 12 bases between the two germline ends. CDR3 sequence reads: CASSLSRVGNQPQHF. CDR3 in DNA: TGTGCCAGCAGCTTAAGCAGGGTTGGGAATCAGCCCCAGCATTTT. Drawing the rest from reference TRBV7-8 and TRBJ1-5, the complete variable domain is GAGVSQSPRYKVAKRGQDVALRCDPISGHVSLFWYQQALGQGPEFLTYFQNEAQLDKSGLPSDRFFAERPEGSVSTLKIQRTQQEDSAVYLCASSLSRVGNQPQHFGDGTRLSIL.

V is TRBV2 and J is TRBJ1-4; TRBD1 is a possible D gene (6 bases). Per the germline V gene, CDR1 is SNHLY and CDR2 is FYNNEI. CDR3 length equals 14 residues. V gave up 5 bases and J gave up 13 bases, with 20 bases separating them. In DNA form, the CDR3 reads TGTGCCAGCAGTATACAGCTCGCAGGGGATCCACTGTTTTTT. Its protein is CASSIQLAGDPLFF.

The CDR3 sequence: CAIGSKGVLSTEAFF. CDR3 DNA sequence: TGTGCCATCGGATCGAAAGGGGTGTTGAGCACTGAAGCTTTCTTT. V usage is TRBV10-3 and J usage is TRBJ1-1; a weak D match, TRBD1 (5 bases). Germline assignment: CDR1 ENHRY and CDR2 SYGVKD. The CDR3 consists of 15 residues. Trimming left V 8 bases short and J 4 bases short, with 20 bases between.

The chain joins TRBV5-4 to TRBJ1-2; D gene unclear. The V gene lost 3 bases and the J gene lost 0 bases, with 9 bases spanning the gap. The CDR3 runs to 14 residues. Germline values: CDR1 SGHNT, CDR2 YYREEE (reference sequence). Here the CDR3 DNA reads TGTGCCAGCAGCTCTGCGGGTTCTAACTATGGCTACACCTTC. Translation: CASSSAGSNYGYTF.

The chain employs TRBV7-9 and TRBJ2-2; unclear D gene. The CDR3 contains 15 residues. Trimming left V 0 bases short and J 3 bases short, with 8 bases between. The germline V gene has CDR1 SEHNR and CDR2 FQNEAQ (reference sequence). The chain's CDR3 is CASSLAGRDTGELFF. The DNA of the CDR3 is TGTGCCAGCAGCTTAGCAGGGCGCGACACCGGGGAGCTGTTTTTT.

The CDR3 DNA sequence: TGCAGTGCTAGTATCGGGTCTGGGGTAGACACCATATATTTT. The encoded protein is CSASIGSGVDTIYF. This chain links TRBV20-1 with TRBJ1-3; no reliable D call. The CDR3 spans 14 residues. V lost 3 bases and J 8 bases, leaving 17 bases between the germline ends. The germline V gene has CDR1 DFQATT and CDR2 SNEGSKA (reference sequence).

The chain is built from TRBV3-1 (or the pseudogene TRBV3-2) and TRBJ1-2; perhaps TRBD1 as D (5 bases). The V gene lost 1 base and the J gene lost 4 bases, with 19 bases spanning the gap. CDR3 size: 17 residues. The germline gives CDR1 LGHDT, CDR2 YNNKEL (reference sequence). For the CDR3, the DNA is TGTGCCAGCAGCCAAGTGGCGGGCCCGGGGGGTGGCTATGGCTACACCTTC. Its protein product is CASSQVAGPGGGYGYTF.

The chain combines TRBV6-1 with TRBJ1-5; no reliable D call. The CDR3 loop spans 14 amino acids. V dropped 3 bases and J dropped 5 bases, with 11 bases sitting between them. CDR1 is MNHNS, CDR2 SASEGT, per germline. The CDR3 sequence: CASSDGLVHQPQHF. Here the CDR3 DNA reads TGTGCCAGCAGTGATGGGCTCGTTCATCAGCCCCAGCATTTT.

The V gene is TRBV7-8, the J gene TRBJ1-2; 8 bases align to TRBD1. There are 14 residues in the CDR3. The germline V gene encodes CDR1 SGHVS and CDR2 FQNEAQ. The V segment lost 6 bases and the J segment 8 bases; nucleotides outside the gene matches: 11. In DNA form, the CDR3 reads TGTGCCAGCAGACAAGTGACAGGGGTGGGCGGCTACACCTTC. Translating it yields CASRQVTGVGGYTF.

The J gene is TRBJ2-7, the V gene TRBV4-1; 10 bases map to TRBD1. Per the germline V gene, CDR1 is MGHRA and CDR2 is YSYEKL. The CDR3 length is 16 residues. The junction had 6 bases not matched to a gene; V was cut back by 1 base and J by 3 bases. The CDR3 bases are TGCGCCAGCAGCCAAGTCCCGACAGGGGGCGTCTACGAGCAGTACTTC. It is translated as CASSQVPTGGVYEQYF.

The chain is built from TRBV27 and TRBJ1-5; D not certain. Trimming pared 3 bases from V and 8 bases from J, leaving 11 bases between. CDR1 is MNHEY, CDR2 SMNVEV, per germline (reference sequence). This CDR3 has 13 residues. The CDR3 reads CASSFTGIEPQHF. Here the CDR3 DNA reads TGTGCCAGCAGTTTCACGGGGATCGAGCCCCAGCATTTT.

This chain connects TRBV7-9 to TRBJ2-1; 12 bases are a match to TRBD2. Germline V gene lookup returns CDR1 SEHNR and CDR2 FQNEAQ (reference sequence). Losses at the gene ends were 4 bases for V and 0 bases for J; bases not matched to a gene: 10. The CDR3 contains 19 residues. The CDR3 coding sequence is TGTGCCAGCAGCTCGCTCGGGACTAGCGGGCGGCCCTCCTACAATGAGCAGTTCTTC. It codes for CASSSLGTSGRPSYNEQFF.

The genes are TRBV7-2 and TRBJ1-1; TRBD1 might be the D (5 bases). V was shortened by 5 bases and J by 6 bases, with 16 bases between the two germline ends. Germline values: CDR1 SGHTA, CDR2 FQGNSA. The CDR3 extends over 14 amino acids. The CDR3 nucleotides are TGTGCCAGCAGCCCCCTGGGGTGGGGCTCTGAAGCTTTCTTT. Translation gives CASSPLGWGSEAFF.

This clone was recorded only once. This chain connects TRBV19 to TRBJ1-5, with 8 bases matching TRBD1. V gave up 4 bases and J gave up 4 bases; unmatched junction bases: 6. CDR3 length: 15 residues. Germline V gene sequence: CDR1 LNHDA, CDR2 SQIVND (reference sequence). In DNA, the CDR3 is TGTGCCAGTAGTACCCGGACAGGGAGAAATCAGCCCCAGCATTTT. It translates to CASSTRTGRNQPQHF.

The CDR3 is CASSSQGHGYSPLHF. CDR3 nucleotides: TGTGCCAGCAGCTCACAGGGGCACGGATATTCACCCCTCCACTTT. This chain joins TRBV5-6 and TRBJ1-6; 7 bases fit TRBD1. CDR3 length equals 15 residues. V lost 3 bases and J lost 8; bases outside the gene matches: 8. Germline V gene sequence: CDR1 SGHDT, CDR2 YYEEEE.

The chain has TRBV7-3 and TRBJ1-2; D gene ambiguous. This CDR3 has 13 amino acids. Trimming removed 5 bases from V and 8 bases from J, with 15 bases in between. Germline CDR1 reads SGHTA; CDR2 reads FQGTGA. Written as DNA, the CDR3 is TGTGCCAGCAGCCCCGCCCCGGGAAAGGGCTACACCTTC. Protein sequence: CASSPAPGKGYTF.

V and J are TRBV6-5 and TRBJ2-7, with a tentative D call TRBD2 (5 bases). Between the trimmed V and J ends, which lost 3 bases and 1 base, there was a span of 13 bases. Per germline, CDR1 MNHEY and CDR2 SVGAGI. This CDR3 spans 15 amino acids. The CDR3 sequence: CASSYFASSSYEQYF. The DNA for the CDR3 is TGTGCCAGCAGTTATTTTGCTAGCTCATCCTACGAGCAGTACTTC.

The J gene is TRBJ2-3, the V gene TRBV3-1 (or the pseudogene TRBV3-2), with 11 bases identical to TRBD2. V dropped 4 bases and J dropped 3; count of bases not matched to a gene: 6. CDR3 length: 16 residues. CDR1 and CDR2 from the germline V gene are LGHDT and YNNKEL (reference sequence). The CDR3 loop reads CASSLLAGVGTDTQYF. The CDR3 coding sequence is TGTGCCAGCAGCCTACTAGCGGGAGTCGGAACAGATACGCAGTATTTT.

The rearrangement joins TRBV27 to TRBJ2-1; TRBD2 matches at 9 bases. From germline, CDR1 is MNHEY and CDR2 SMNVEV (reference sequence). Losses at the gene ends were 5 bases for V and 10 bases for J; bases not matched to a gene: 9. The CDR3 runs to 14 residues. In DNA form, the CDR3 reads TGTGCCAGCAGTCCCCTTATCCTAGCGGGAGAGCAGTTCTTC. Translating gives CASSPLILAGEQFF.

The CDR3 region has the DNA TGTGCCAGCAGTCAGGTTCTGGGGGACACTGAAGCTTTCTTT. Translating it yields CASSQVLGDTEAFF. This sequence joins TRBV7-9 and TRBJ1-1, with TRBD1 as a possible D gene (5 bases). Trimming took off 6 bases at V and 3 bases at J, with 14 bases between the two ends. The germline V gene encodes CDR1 SEHNR and CDR2 FQNEAQ (reference sequence). The CDR3 has 14 residues.

The chain uses TRBV7-2 and TRBJ1-2; 7 bases fit TRBD1. This CDR3 is built from 14 residues. CDR1 SGHTA and CDR2 FQGNSA come from the germline V gene. V lost 6 bases and J lost 1; bases outside the gene matches: 5. CDR3 bases: TGTGCCAGCAGTCGGGGACAGTTTAACTATGGCTACACCTTC. The encoded protein is CASSRGQFNYGYTF.

The rearrangement uses TRBV5-1 and TRBJ2-5; 8 bases agree with TRBD2. Trimming removed 1 base from V and 5 bases from J; junction bases left unmatched: 4. Germline V gene lookup returns CDR1 SGHRS and CDR2 YFSETQ. The CDR3 sequence is 14 residues long. The CDR3 DNA sequence: TGCGCCAGCAGCTTGAGCGGGAGATGGGAGACCCAGTACTTC. This gives the protein CASSLSGRWETQYF.

J is TRBJ2-5 and V is TRBV5-6; D may match TRBD1 or TRBD2 (5 bases each). Germline V gene sequence: CDR1 SGHDT, CDR2 YYEEEE. V was shortened by 6 bases and J by 5 bases, with 17 bases between the two germline ends. The CDR3 has 14 residues. CDR3 amino acids: CASTPQGDVETQYF. Written as DNA, the CDR3 is TGTGCCAGCACCCCACAAGGGGACGTCGAGACCCAGTACTTC.

V and J are TRBV2 and TRBJ1-1, with D perhaps matching TRBD1 (5 bases). Trimming took 5 bases from V and 0 from J, leaving 10 bases between them. The CDR3 is made up of 14 amino acids. CDR1 SNHLY and CDR2 FYNNEI come from the germline V gene. DNA of the CDR3: TGTGCCAGCAGTACCGGGGGGATGAACACTGAAGCTTTCTTT. Its translation: CASSTGGMNTEAFF.

For this clone: The sample contains more than one DNA sequence encoding this CDR3. The chain recombines TRBV2 with TRBJ1-6; D gene uncertain. The CDR3 spans 11 residues. The ends were cut back, 8 bases at V and 10 bases at J, with 9 bases in the middle. CDR1 is SNHLY, CDR2 FYNNEI, per germline. CDR3 sequence (DNA): TGTGCCAGCGACGGAGGATCACCCCTCCACTTT. Amino acid sequence: CASDGGSPLHF.